Listed here are 27 T cell receptor beta chains from one sample, sequenced in a study of metastatic and nonmetastatic thyroid tumors. Via MiXCR, TCRdb re-called the PCR reads. Of tens of thousands of clones in the sample, roughly an eighth were seen once. No treatment of any kind had been given to any patient before thyroid surgery. Sequenced sample: tumor tissue. All receptors derive from a female donor with papillary thyroid cancer or a benign thyroid nodule (not recorded which). Some clones in this sample may be carry-over from other donors' samples.

This clone was counted only a few times. The rearrangement uses TRBV28 and TRBJ1-2; 8 nucleotides line up with TRBD1. The CDR3 runs 15 residues. Germline CDR1 MDHEN, CDR2 SYDVKM. With 5 bases clipped from V and 2 bases from J, the junction kept 7 bases outside the gene matches. The CDR3 sequence is CASSRTGRGNYGYTF. DNA for the CDR3: TGTGCCAGCAGTAGGACAGGGCGGGGGAACTATGGCTACACCTTC.

This clone was picked up many times. The chain couples TRBV6-5 to TRBJ1-4, with D tentatively TRBD1 (5 bases). Germline V gives CDR1 MNHEY, CDR2 SVGAGI. The CDR3 extends over 16 amino acids. The V gene lost 2 bases and the J gene lost 5 bases, with 15 bases spanning the gap. CDR3 protein: CASSYKRTIPNEKLFF. The CDR3 region has the DNA TGTGCCAGCAGTTACAAGAGGACAATCCCCAATGAAAAACTGTTTTTT.

This chain connects TRBV3-1 to TRBJ1-1; 8 bases fit TRBD1. This CDR3 comprises 14 residues. The V and J ends lost 6 bases and 5 bases, in that order; junction bases with no gene match: 8. CDR1 is LGHDT and CDR2 is YNNKEL in the germline V gene (reference sequence). The CDR3 loop is CASSNRGGLTEAFF. As DNA, the CDR3 is TGTGCCAGCAGTAACAGGGGGGGTTTGACTGAAGCTTTCTTT. The whole variable domain, remainder taken from reference TRBV3-1 and TRBJ1-1, is DTAVSQTPKYLVTQMGNDKSIKCEQNLGHDTMYWYKQDSKKFLKIMFSYNNKELIINETVPNRFSPKSPDKAHLNLHINSLELGDSAVYFCASSNRGGLTEAFFGQGTRLTVV.

This clone was observed at least ten times. Other DNA sequences in the sample encode the same CDR3. This sequence joins TRBV27 and TRBJ2-3; D unresolved. Germline V gives CDR1 MNHEY, CDR2 SMNVEV (reference sequence). CDR3 length: 17 amino acids. V lost 4 bases and J 4 bases, leaving 21 bases between the germline ends. CDR3: CASSSKGPFLTPDTQYF. The CDR3 coding sequence is TGTGCCAGCAGTTCTAAGGGTCCTTTCTTAACGCCAGATACGCAGTATTTT.

This clone was observed many times. The chain has TRBV27 and TRBJ2-3; D is unclear. CDR1 and CDR2 from the germline V gene are MNHEY and SMNVEV (reference sequence). Trimming removed 3 bases from V and 4 bases from J, with 5 bases in between. This CDR3 has 12 residues. The CDR3 sequence is CASSLNADTQYF. In nucleotides, the CDR3 is TGTGCCAGCAGTTTGAACGCAGATACGCAGTATTTT.

This clone was seen ten or more times. The sample holds other DNA sequences that translate to the same CDR3. V is TRBV24-1 and J is TRBJ2-3, with D unclear. This CDR3 spans 13 amino acids. Germline V lookup: CDR1 KGHDR, CDR2 SFDVKD. The ends were cut back, 4 bases at V and 2 bases at J, with 6 bases in the middle. CDR3 sequence: CATSDSTTDTQYF. As DNA, the CDR3 is TGTGCCACCAGTGACAGTACCACAGATACGCAGTATTTT.

This clone occurred many times. The CDR3 DNA sequence: TGCAGTGCTAGAGATCCTAGTCTAGAGGTCCAGTACTTC. This gives the protein CSARDPSLEVQYF. This chain uses TRBV20-1 with TRBJ2-5; unclear D gene. The germline V gene has CDR1 DFQATT and CDR2 SNEGSKA (reference sequence). The CDR3 is 13 amino acids. V lost 0 bases and J lost 10, with 15 bases in between.

As for this clone: A much larger clone differs from this one at a single base, so this may be a read error. The genes are TRBV5-1 and TRBJ2-3; 7 positions agree with TRBD2. This CDR3 contains 14 residues. Trimming removed 7 bases from V and 5 bases from J; junction bases left unmatched: 10. Germline V gene sequence: CDR1 SGHRS, CDR2 YFSETQ. Written as DNA, the CDR3 is TGCGCCAGCCACAGCGGGGTGCGCAAAGATACGCAGTATTTT. Encoded protein: CASHSGVRKDTQYF.

In regard to this clone: A much larger clone is a single base away; this may be a read error. The V call is TRBV20-1, the J call TRBJ2-1; 12 nucleotides match TRBD2. CDR1 and CDR2 (germline): DFQATT, SNEGSKA (reference sequence). The CDR3 spans 13 residues. The CDR3 nucleotides read TGCAGTGCCCCGACTAGCGGGAGACCGCTGCAGTCCTTC. This gives the protein CSAPTSGRPLQSF.

This clone was recorded many times. This sequence joins TRBV10-1 and TRBJ2-7; TRBD2 matches 9 bases. The germline gives CDR1 WNHNN, CDR2 SYGVQD (reference sequence). V lost 6 bases and J lost 6; bases outside the gene matches: 6. The CDR3 runs 13 residues. The CDR3 region is CASRGTSPGEQYF. The CDR3 DNA follows: TGCGCCAGCAGGGGGACTAGCCCCGGCGAGCAGTACTTC.

This clone was counted ten times or more. The chain employs TRBV30 and TRBJ1-2; 11 bases agree with TRBD1. The CDR3 is made up of 15 amino acids. V was pared by 0 bases and J by 7 bases, with 7 bases of the junction left unmatched. Looked up from germline, CDR1 is GTSNPN and CDR2 is SVGIG (reference sequence). The CDR3 nucleotides read TGTGCCTGGAGTGTACCGGACAGGGGGCAATCTGGCTACACCTTC. This codes for CAWSVPDRGQSGYTF.

This clone was counted at least ten times. The V and J genes are TRBV27 and TRBJ2-7; D tentatively fits TRBD1 or TRBD2 (5 bases each). The length of the CDR3 is 15 residues. Trimming shortened V by 3 bases and J by 4 bases, and 16 bases separated the two germline ends. The V gene's germline CDR1 is MNHEY and CDR2 SMNVEV (reference sequence). The CDR3 reads CASSFRGFGAYEQYF. The CDR3 DNA reads TGTGCCAGCAGTTTCCGCGGGTTCGGGGCATACGAGCAGTACTTC.

In this sample, this clone turned up a few times. A clone one base away is much larger, so this may be a read error. This chain links TRBV19 with TRBJ2-2, with a possible D match to TRBD2 (6 bases). The CDR3 is 12 residues long. Germline CDR1 LNHDA, CDR2 SQIVND (reference sequence). CDR3 coding DNA: TGTGCCAGTAGTATGCAAGACCGGGAGATGTTTTTT. Encoded protein: CASSMQDREMFF.

This clone was picked up many times. This chain links TRBV7-9 with TRBJ2-1, with unresolved D. The CDR3 totals 12 residues. V dropped 1 base and J dropped 9 bases, with 7 bases sitting between them. Germline V lookup: CDR1 SEHNR, CDR2 FQNEAQ (reference sequence). CDR3 residues: CASSLGPFEQFF. DNA of the CDR3: TGTGCCAGCAGCTTAGGTCCTTTTGAGCAGTTCTTC.

This clone has at least ten counts. The conserved final phenylalanine or tryptophan is absent from the CDR3, which likely points to a read error. The DNA is left out, because the CDR3 cannot be placed on it with certainty; the CDR3 is given as TCRdb lists it. Other DNA sequences in the sample encode the same CDR3. The chain is built from TRBV7-8 and TRBJ2-2; the D call TRBD2 from the table was never checked on the DNA. The CDR3 length equals 10 residues, ends included. Germline lookup yields CDR1 SGHVS and CDR2 FQNEAQ. CDR3 region: CASSFIRGLA.

This clone has just a few counts. V and J are TRBV5-6 and TRBJ2-1; the match to TRBD2 covers 13 bases. The V gene's germline CDR1 is SGHDT and CDR2 YYEEEE. Losses at the gene ends were 1 base for V and 9 bases for J; bases not matched to a gene: 7. This CDR3 spans 16 amino acids. CDR3 region: CASSLLGTSGVSEQFF. CDR3 in DNA: TGTGCCAGCAGCTTGTTGGGGACTAGCGGGGTCAGTGAGCAGTTCTTC.

The sample holds many counts of this clone. The rearrangement joins TRBV5-1 to TRBJ2-1; D is unclear. The V end lost 3 bases, the J end lost 6 bases, and 16 bases lay between the germline ends. The CDR3 totals 15 residues. Germline CDR1 and CDR2: SGHRS and YFSETQ. CDR3 sequence: CASSSIPGVGNEQFF. In DNA, the CDR3 is TGCGCCAGCAGCTCCATACCTGGAGTGGGCAATGAGCAGTTCTTC.

The sample holds many counts of this clone. In nucleotides, the CDR3 is TGTGCCAGCAGCTTAGCCGCGACTAGCGTTTACGAGCAGTACTTC. Encoded protein: CASSLAATSVYEQYF. V and J are TRBV11-2 and TRBJ2-7, with TRBD2 matching 8 bases. The CDR3 consists of 15 residues. The germline gives CDR1 SGHAT, CDR2 FQNNGV. With V trimmed by 1 base and J by 4 bases, 6 bases remained unmatched. Full variable domain (missing parts from reference TRBV11-2 and TRBJ2-7): EAGVAQSPRYKIIEKRQSVAFWCNPISGHATLYWYQQILGQGPKLLIQFQNNGVVDDSQLPKDRFSAERLKGVDSTLKIQPAKLEDSAVYLCASSLAATSVYEQYFGPGTRLTVT.

Worth noting for this clone: A much larger clone sits a single nucleotide away, making a read error possible. The conserved closing phenylalanine or tryptophan is absent in this CDR3, likely reflecting a read error. CDR3 in DNA: TGTGCCAGCAGCTTGTACCCGGGAGGCTACGAGCAGTACTCC. Translating gives CASSLYPGGYEQYS. V usage is TRBV5-5 and J usage is TRBJ2-7, with 7 bases lining up with TRBD2. Trimming cost V 1 base and J 3 bases; bases outside gene matches: 4. Germline V gives CDR1 SGHKS, CDR2 YYEKEE (reference sequence). CDR3 length equals 14 residues.

This clone was detected many times. This sample includes further DNA sequences coding for the same CDR3. The V and J genes are TRBV19 and TRBJ2-2; a possible D gene is TRBD2 (5 bases). Germline V lookup: CDR1 LNHDA, CDR2 SQIVND (reference sequence). The CDR3 is 13 amino acids. V lost 9 bases and J 3 bases, leaving 11 bases between the germline ends. CDR3 loop: CASGSDYTGELFF. Written as DNA, the CDR3 is TGTGCCAGCGGTAGCGACTACACCGGGGAGCTGTTTTTT.

The V and J genes are TRBV6-1 and TRBJ2-7; perhaps TRBD1 as D (5 bases). The V end lost 10 bases, the J end lost 0 bases, and 16 bases lay between the germline ends. This CDR3 spans 14 amino acids. Germline-derived CDR1 and CDR2 are MNHNS and SASEGT. CDR3 amino acids: CAITLDMGSYEQYF. The CDR3 DNA follows: TGTGCCATCACGTTGGACATGGGCTCCTACGAGCAGTACTTC.

This clone showed up many times. The chain has TRBV28 and TRBJ2-3; D gene ambiguous. V was cut by 2 bases and J by 6 bases, with 9 bases left in between. Germline CDR1 MDHEN, CDR2 SYDVKM. CDR3 size: 13 residues. The chain's CDR3 is CASSLAGRDTQYF. The DNA for the CDR3 is TGTGCCAGCAGTTTAGCTGGGCGGGATACGCAGTATTTT.

This clone was seen a handful of times. CDR3 nucleotide sequence: TGTGCCTGGACCGCGGGACTCACTGGGAATGAGCAGTTCTTC. Protein product: CAWTAGLTGNEQFF. The chain employs TRBV30 and TRBJ2-1, with TRBD2 as a possible D gene (6 bases). Germline values: CDR1 GTSNPN, CDR2 SVGIG (reference sequence). Trimming pared 4 bases from V and 7 bases from J, leaving 17 bases between. The CDR3 contains 14 residues.

This clone was seen many times. The chain joins TRBV3-1 to TRBJ2-5, with D possibly matching TRBD2 (6 bases). The CDR3 has 13 amino acids. V shed 8 bases and J shed 2 bases, with 12 bases lying between them. CDR1 is LGHDT and CDR2 is YNNKEL in the germline V gene (reference sequence). The CDR3 region has the DNA TGTGCCAGCGCCTGGGGACTTCAAGAGACCCAGTACTTC. Its protein is CASAWGLQETQYF.

Ten or more counts support this clone. The gene calls are TRBV27 and TRBJ2-7; 9 nucleotides agree with TRBD1. V shed 5 bases and J 1 base; nucleotides not matched to a gene: 3. The CDR3 extends over 14 amino acids. CDR1 MNHEY and CDR2 SMNVEV come from the germline V gene (reference sequence). The CDR3 nucleotides read TGTGCCAGCAGTACCGGGACAGGGTCCTACGAGCAGTACTTC. Translation: CASSTGTGSYEQYF.

This clone was counted ten times or more. The J gene is TRBJ2-2, the V gene TRBV12-3 or TRBV12-4, with D possibly being TRBD1 (6 bases). Trimming removed 2 bases at V and 1 base at J, with 11 bases between. The CDR3 runs 16 residues. This CDR3 reads CASSLTGWENTGELFF. The CDR3 DNA sequence: TGTGCCAGCAGTTTAACAGGGTGGGAGAACACCGGGGAGCTGTTTTTT.

This clone was seen repeatedly, ten times or more. Other DNA sequences in the sample encode the same CDR3. The CDR3 spells CASSIDRQGVTNEQFF. CDR3 coding DNA: TGTGCCAGTAGTATAGATCGACAGGGGGTTACGAATGAGCAGTTCTTC. The chain combines TRBV19 with TRBJ2-1; 9 positions agree with TRBD1. Trimming took 0 bases from V and 7 from J; bases not matched to a gene: 7. Per germline, CDR1 LNHDA and CDR2 SQIVND (reference sequence). The CDR3 runs to 16 residues.